This TCR beta chain was sequenced during a study of blood T cell repertoires in COVID-19. V gave up 6 bases and J gave up 0 bases, with 17 bases separating them. Germline V CDR1 and CDR2: MNHEY, SMNVEV (reference sequence). This CDR3 is built from 16 residues. This clone was picked up one time. Data came from immunoSEQ multiplex PCR; TCRdb stores just in-frame clones and leaves some out. The table includes over 150,000 clones, over 80% detected once. The sample was peripheral blood. V usage is TRBV27 and J usage is TRBJ1-1; no firm D call. The TCR originated in a woman older than 75 with active or convalescent COVID-19. The CDR3 here is CASSRELTEMNTEAFF. The DNA for the CDR3 is TGTGCCAGCAGCCGCGAACTTACAGAGATGAACACTGAAGCTTTCTTT.